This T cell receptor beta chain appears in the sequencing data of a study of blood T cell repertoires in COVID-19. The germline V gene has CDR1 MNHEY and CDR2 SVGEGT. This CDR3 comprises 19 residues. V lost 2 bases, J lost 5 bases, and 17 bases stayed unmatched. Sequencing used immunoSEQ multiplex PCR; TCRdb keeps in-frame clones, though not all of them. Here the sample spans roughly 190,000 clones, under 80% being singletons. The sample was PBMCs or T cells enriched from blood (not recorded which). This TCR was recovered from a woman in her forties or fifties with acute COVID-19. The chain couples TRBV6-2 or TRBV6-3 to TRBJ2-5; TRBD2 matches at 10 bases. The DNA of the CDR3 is TGTGCCAGCAGTTACCCCTTTACCGGGACTAGCGTCTCCAGGGAGACCCAGTACTTC. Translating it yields CASSYPFTGTSVSRETQYF.